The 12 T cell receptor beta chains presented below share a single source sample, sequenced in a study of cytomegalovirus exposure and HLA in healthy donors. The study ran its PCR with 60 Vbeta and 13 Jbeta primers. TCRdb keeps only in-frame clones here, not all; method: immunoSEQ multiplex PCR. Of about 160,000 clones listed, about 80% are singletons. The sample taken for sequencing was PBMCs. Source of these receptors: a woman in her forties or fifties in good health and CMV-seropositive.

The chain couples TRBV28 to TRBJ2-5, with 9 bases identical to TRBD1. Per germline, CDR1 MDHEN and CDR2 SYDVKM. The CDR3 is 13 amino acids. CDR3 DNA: TGTGCGGTGGACAGGGGATCCCAAGAGACCCAGTACTTC. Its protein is CAVDRGSQETQYF.

CDR3 region: CASSLRDYTDTQYF. In DNA, the CDR3 is TGTGCCAGCTCCCTTCGGGACTACACAGATACGCAGTATTTT. The rearrangement uses TRBV18 and TRBJ2-3; 7 nucleotides match TRBD2. V was clipped by 6 bases and J by 2 bases; unmatched bases: 5. The CDR3 runs 14 residues. The germline CDR1 and CDR2 sequences are KGHSH and LQKENI.

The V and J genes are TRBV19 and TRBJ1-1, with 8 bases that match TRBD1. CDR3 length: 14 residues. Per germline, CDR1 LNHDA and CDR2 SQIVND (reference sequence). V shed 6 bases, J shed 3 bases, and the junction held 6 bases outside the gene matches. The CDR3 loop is CASRIRGPDTEAFF. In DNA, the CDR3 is TGTGCCAGTAGGATCAGGGGGCCGGACACTGAAGCTTTCTTT. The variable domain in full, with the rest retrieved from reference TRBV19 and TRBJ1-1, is DGGITQSPKYLFRKEGQNVTLSCEQNLNHDAMYWYRQDPGQGLRLIYYSQIVNDFQKGDIAEGYSVSREKKESFPLTVTSAQKNPTAFYLCASRIRGPDTEAFFGQGTRLTVV.

The CDR3 nucleotides read TGTGCCAGCAGCGTAGGCCCCAGCGAGGGTCCCACGCAGTATTTT. Its protein is CASSVGPSEGPTQYF. The chain is built from TRBV9 and TRBJ2-3, with D possibly being TRBD2 (5 bases). Per the germline V gene, CDR1 is SGDLS and CDR2 is YYNGEE. This CDR3 has 15 residues. Trimming pared 0 bases from V and 9 bases from J, leaving 17 bases between.

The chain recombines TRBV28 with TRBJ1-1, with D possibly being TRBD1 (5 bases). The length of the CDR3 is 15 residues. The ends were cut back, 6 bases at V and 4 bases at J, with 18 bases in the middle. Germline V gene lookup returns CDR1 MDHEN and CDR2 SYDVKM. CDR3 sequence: CASSPPRMGGTEAFF. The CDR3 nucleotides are TGTGCCAGCAGCCCACCCCGGATGGGGGGCACTGAAGCTTTCTTT.

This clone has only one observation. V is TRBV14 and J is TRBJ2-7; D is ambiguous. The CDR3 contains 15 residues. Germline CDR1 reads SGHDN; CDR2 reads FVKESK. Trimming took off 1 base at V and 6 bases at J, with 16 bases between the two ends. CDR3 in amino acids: CASSQGLPQTGEQYF. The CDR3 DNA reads TGTGCCAGCAGCCAAGGACTCCCCCAAACGGGCGAGCAGTACTTC.

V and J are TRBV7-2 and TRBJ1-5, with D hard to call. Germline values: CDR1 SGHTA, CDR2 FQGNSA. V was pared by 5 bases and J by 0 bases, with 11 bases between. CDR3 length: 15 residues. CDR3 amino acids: CASSRDYYSNQPQHF. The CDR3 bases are TGTGCCAGCAGCCGTGACTACTATAGCAATCAGCCCCAGCATTTT.

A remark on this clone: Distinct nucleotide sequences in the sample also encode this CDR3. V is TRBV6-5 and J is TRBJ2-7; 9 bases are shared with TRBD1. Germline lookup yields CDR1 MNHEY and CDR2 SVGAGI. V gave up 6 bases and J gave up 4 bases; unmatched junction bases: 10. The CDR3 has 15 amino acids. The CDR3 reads CASSQSGTGMYEQYF. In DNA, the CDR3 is TGTGCCAGCAGCCAATCCGGGACAGGGATGTACGAGCAGTACTTC.

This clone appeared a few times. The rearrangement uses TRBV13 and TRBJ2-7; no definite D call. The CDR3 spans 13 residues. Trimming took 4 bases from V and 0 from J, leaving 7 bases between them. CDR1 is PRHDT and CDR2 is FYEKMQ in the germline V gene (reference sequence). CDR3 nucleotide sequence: TGTGCCAGCAGCTCAGGTAACTCCTACGAGCAGTACTTC. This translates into CASSSGNSYEQYF. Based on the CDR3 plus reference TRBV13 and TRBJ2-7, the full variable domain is AAGVIQSPRHLIKEKRETATLKCYPIPRHDTVYWYQQGPGQDPQFLISFYEKMQSDKGSIPDRFSAQQFSDYHSELNMSSLELGDSALYFCASSSGNSYEQYFGPGTRLTVT.

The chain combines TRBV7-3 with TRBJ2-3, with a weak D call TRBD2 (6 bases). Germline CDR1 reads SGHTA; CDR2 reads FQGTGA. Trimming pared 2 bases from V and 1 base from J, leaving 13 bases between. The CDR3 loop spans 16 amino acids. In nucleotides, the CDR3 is TGTGCCAGCAGCTTAGGAGCGGGCGCCCGCACAGATACGCAGTATTTT. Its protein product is CASSLGAGARTDTQYF.

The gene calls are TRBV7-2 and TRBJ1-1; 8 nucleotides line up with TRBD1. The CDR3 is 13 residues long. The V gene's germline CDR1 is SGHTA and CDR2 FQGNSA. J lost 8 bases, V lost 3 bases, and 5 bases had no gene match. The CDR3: CASSFTGGWEAFF. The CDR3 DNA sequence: TGTGCCAGCAGCTTTACAGGGGGATGGGAAGCTTTCTTT.

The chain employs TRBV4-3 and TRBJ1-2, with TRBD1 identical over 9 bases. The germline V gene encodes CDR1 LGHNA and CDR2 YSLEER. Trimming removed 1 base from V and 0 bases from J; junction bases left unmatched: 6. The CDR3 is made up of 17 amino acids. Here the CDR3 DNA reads TGCGCCAGCAGCCAAGGCGCCGGGACAGGGTCTAACTATGGCTACACCTTC. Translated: CASSQGAGTGSNYGYTF.